This TCR beta chain was retrieved from a study of blood T cell repertoires in COVID-19. In the study overall: In each case, the material was cDNA or gDNA derived from T cells, B-cell-depleted T cells, or PBMCs.

This clone was observed once. Trimming took 3 bases from V and 1 from J; bases not matched to a gene: 8. Germline V gives CDR1 MDHEN, CDR2 SYDVKM. This CDR3 is 17 amino acids long. In the source study's methods: Reference gene primer amplification in the assay estimated nucleated cell counts. Sequencing used immunoSEQ multiplex PCR; TCRdb keeps in-frame clones, though not all of them. Clone size and the V and J calls come from that table; the DNA yielded D and trimming. Of around 300,000 clones detected, around 87% appear once; the ten largest clones hold 1%. The clonotype was recovered from a man between 45 and 60 years old with active or convalescent COVID-19. Sequencing was carried out using peripheral blood. The chain recombines TRBV28 with TRBJ2-5; TRBD2 matches at 10 bases. The CDR3, as DNA: TGTGCCAGCAGTTTTCTAGCGGGAGAATCTTCCCAAGAGACCCAGTACTTC. It translates to CASSFLAGESSQETQYF.